This TCR beta chain was captured by sequencing in a study of T cells after posttransplantation cyclophosphamide. Study conclusions and caveats: Later post-transplant blood repertoires were often dominated by donor CD8+ memory clones. Blood and skin or GI T cell repertoires showed limited TRB overlap.

Libraries were prepared by immunoSEQ multiplex PCR; TCRdb keeps only in-frame clonotypes and omits some of them. The sample contains around 20,000 clones, roughly 97% of which appear only once. This clone has just one count. Antigen specificity is unknown. Cells defined as naive were viable CD3+CD4+ or CD3+CD8+ and CCR7+CD45RA+CD45RO-CD95-CD27+CD28+. V shed 6 bases and J shed 0 bases, with 15 bases lying between them. The CDR3 runs 16 residues. Per germline, CDR1 LNHDA and CDR2 SQIVND (reference sequence). The J gene is TRBJ2-4, the V gene TRBV19; possibly TRBD1 for D (6 bases). This clonotype was sampled from a man aged 50 or older in good health, CMV-negative, and a related stem cell transplant donor. The sample was naive CD4+ T cells sorted from PBMCs. CDR3 loop: CASRGSGDLAKNIQYF. The CDR3 nucleotides are TGTGCCAGTAGGGGGTCAGGGGATCTAGCCAAAAACATTCAGTACTTC.